A selection of T cell receptor beta chains follows, all from one sample in a study of control samples from healthy donors and cancer patients. Measured with immunoSEQ multiplex PCR; TCRdb has only the in-frame clones, and not every one. The data show about 79,000 clones, 80% to 95% seen once. The sequencing sample was made of PBMCs. The receptors derive from a middle-aged woman with lung cancer. Each CDR3 is given with its conserved first and last residue.

V	J	CDR3
TRBV18	TRBJ1-1	CASSPQTKNTEAFF
TRBV3-1/TRBV3-2	TRBJ2-3	CASREGFTDTQYF
TRBV7-9	TRBJ2-1	CASSLVDNEQFF
TRBV24-1	TRBJ2-3	CATSDWFTDTQYF
TRBV27	TRBJ1-5	CASSPGTGKAASNQPQHF
TRBV24-1	TRBJ1-1	CATRILWHRTEAFF
TRBV5-1	TRBJ1-1	CASSFESRNTEAFF
TRBV9	TRBJ1-1	CASSPAEHKEAFF
TRBV28	TRBJ2-7	CASSSSGIYEQYF
TRBV14	TRBJ2-7	CASSRDTSYEQYF
TRBV2	TRBJ1-2	CASSALGAGGYTF